This T cell receptor beta chain was observed in a study of T cell responses to AZD1222 COVID-19 vaccine. As for the study in general: Pooled together were second doses at about 4 or about 12 weeks.

Germline CDR1 reads LNHNV; CDR2 reads YYDKDF (reference sequence). Germline trimming cut 6 bases from V and 3 bases from J; bases unmatched to any gene: 4. The CDR3 is 14 amino acids. The study, taken as a whole, reports: Recipients of AZD1222 seropositive at baseline numbered only 5 or 6. A rise in Spike-specific TCR breadth and depth followed two AZD1222 doses. Repertoires were obtained solely post-peak T cell response.

Generated by immunoSEQ multiplex PCR, the TCRdb table keeps only in-frame clones and is missing some. The table has 180,000 or so clones, around nine tenths seen once. This clone is judged medium-sized. What it binds is unknown. This sequence was found in an adult in good health. The input for sequencing was peripheral blood, taken on day 0 of AZD1222 vaccination. The chain carries TRBV15 and TRBJ2-3, with TRBD1 identical over 9 bases. The CDR3 loop reads CATRTGQGTDTQYF. The DNA of the CDR3 is TGTGCCACCAGGACGGGACAGGGAACAGATACGCAGTATTTT.